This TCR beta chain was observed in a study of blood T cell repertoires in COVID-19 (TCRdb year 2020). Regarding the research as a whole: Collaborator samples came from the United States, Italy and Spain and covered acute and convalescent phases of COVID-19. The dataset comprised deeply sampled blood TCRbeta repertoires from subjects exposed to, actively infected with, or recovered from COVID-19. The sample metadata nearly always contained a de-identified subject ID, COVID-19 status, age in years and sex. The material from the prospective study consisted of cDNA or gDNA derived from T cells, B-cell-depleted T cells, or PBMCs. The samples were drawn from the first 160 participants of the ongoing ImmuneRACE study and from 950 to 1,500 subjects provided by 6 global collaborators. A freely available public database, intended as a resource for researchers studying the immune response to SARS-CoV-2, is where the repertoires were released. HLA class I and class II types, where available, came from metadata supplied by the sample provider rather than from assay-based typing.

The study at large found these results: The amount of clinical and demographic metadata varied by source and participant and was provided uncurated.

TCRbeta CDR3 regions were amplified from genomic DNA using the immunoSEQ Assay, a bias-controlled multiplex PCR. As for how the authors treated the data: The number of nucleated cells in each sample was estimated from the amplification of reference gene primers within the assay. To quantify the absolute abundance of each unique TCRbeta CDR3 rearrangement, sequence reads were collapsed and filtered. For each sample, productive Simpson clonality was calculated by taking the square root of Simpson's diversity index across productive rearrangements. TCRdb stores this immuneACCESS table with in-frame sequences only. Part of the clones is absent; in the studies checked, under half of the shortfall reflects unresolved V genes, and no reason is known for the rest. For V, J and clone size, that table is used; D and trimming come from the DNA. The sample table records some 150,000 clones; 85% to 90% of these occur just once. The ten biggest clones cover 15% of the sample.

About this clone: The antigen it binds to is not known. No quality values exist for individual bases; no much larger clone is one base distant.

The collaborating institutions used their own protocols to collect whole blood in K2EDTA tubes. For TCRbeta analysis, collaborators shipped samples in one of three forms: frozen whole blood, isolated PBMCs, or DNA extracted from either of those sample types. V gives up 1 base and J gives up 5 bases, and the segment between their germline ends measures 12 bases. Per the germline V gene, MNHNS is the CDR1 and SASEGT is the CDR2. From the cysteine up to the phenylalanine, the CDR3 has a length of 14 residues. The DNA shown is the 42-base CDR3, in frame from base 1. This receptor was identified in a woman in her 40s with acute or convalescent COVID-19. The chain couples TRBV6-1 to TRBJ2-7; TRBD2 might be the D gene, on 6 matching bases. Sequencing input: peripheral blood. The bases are TGTGCCAGCAGTGAAGAAGGCAGGGAGGACGAGCAGTACTTC. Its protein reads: CASSEEGREDEQYF.